Included here is one T cell receptor (beta chain) sequence, with context. Its antigen is still unknown. Base qualities are not at hand, and no much larger clone is one base apart. This sample stems from a study of blood T cell repertoires in COVID-19 (dated by TCRdb to between 2020 and 2021). Regarding the complete study: Samples from collaborators originated in the United States, Italy and Spain and spanned both the acute and convalescent phases of COVID-19. The prospective study material was composed of cDNA or gDNA derived from T cells, B-cell-depleted T cells, or PBMCs. The dataset comprised deeply sampled blood TCRbeta repertoires from subjects exposed to, actively infected with, or recovered from COVID-19. The repertoires were made available in a free public database intended to serve as a resource for research on the immune response to SARS-CoV-2. The samples were drawn from two sources: the first 160 participants of the ongoing ImmuneRACE study, and fewer than 1,500 subjects contributed by 6 global collaborators. A de-identified subject ID, COVID-19 status, age in years and sex were almost always included in the sample metadata. Where available, HLA class I and class II types were taken from metadata supplied by the sample provider and were not determined by assay-based typing.

TCRbeta CDR3 regions were amplified from genomic DNA by means of the immunoSEQ Assay, a bias-controlled multiplex PCR. In the authors' own workflow: The number of nucleated cells in each sample was estimated by amplification of reference gene primers within the assay. To quantify the absolute abundance of each unique TCRbeta CDR3 rearrangement, sequence reads were collapsed and filtered. For each sample, productive Simpson clonality was calculated as the square root of Simpson's diversity index across productive rearrangements. TCRdb provides this immuneACCESS table in a form limited to in-frame rearrangements. Some clones are lacking; in checked studies, under half of them reflect an unresolved V gene, and why the rest are absent is not known. Clone size and V and J calls were adopted from that table, with D and trimming inferred from the DNA. The sample profile shows approximately 19,000 clones; 85% to 95% of them were found once. The top ten clonotypes cover 5.5% to 6% of the sample.

From the cysteine through the phenylalanine, the CDR3 covers 15 amino acids. Only the CDR3 region is kept as DNA, spanning 45 bases read in frame from base 1. The germline V and J ends show losses of 8 bases and 2 bases respectively, and no gene match explains 12 bases of the junction. CDR1 LNHDA and CDR2 SQIVND are derived from the germline V gene (reference sequence). The study at large found these results: The amount of clinical and demographic metadata varied by source and participant and was provided uncurated.

Collaborating institutions collected whole blood in K2EDTA tubes following their own protocols. For TCRbeta analysis, collaborators shipped samples in one of three forms: frozen whole blood, isolated PBMCs, or DNA extracted from either of those sample types. Sequenced sample: peripheral blood. The TCR comes from a human donor in a cohort sampled during active COVID-19. The receptor chain draws on TRBV19 and TRBJ2-7; 7 of the junction bases match TRBD1. The CDR3: CASSGTASLPYEQYF. In nucleotide form, the sequence is TGTGCCAGTTCCGGGACAGCGAGTTTACCCTACGAGCAGTACTTC.